This T cell receptor beta chain stems from a study of cytomegalovirus exposure and HLA in healthy donors. General study results and limits: The later analysis indicated that the majority of CMV-associated TCR beta chains appeared HLA-restricted. In a later analysis, specific HLA alleles were associated with some 16,000 TCR beta sequences at a 0.05 false discovery rate. Per published accounts, TCR beta sequences correctly predicted the HLA-A and HLA-B alleles of most subjects.

A word on this clone: What it binds is unknown.

Germline V gene sequence: CDR1 MDHEN, CDR2 SYDVKM. The CDR3 loop spans 16 amino acids. V lost 4 bases, J lost 6 bases, and 12 bases stayed unmatched. PCR involved 60 Vbeta and 13 Jbeta primers. Profiling relied on immunoSEQ multiplex PCR, and the TCRdb table lists in-frame clones only, not all of them. The sample totals 80,000 to 95,000 clones. The chain uses TRBV28 and TRBJ2-7, with TRBD1 matching 10 bases. Sequencing input: PBMCs. The clonotype comes from a woman aged 25 to 45 in good health and CMV-seronegative. The DNA of the CDR3 is TGTGCCAGCAGTTCATGTCAGGGACAGGGGTTCTGCGAGCAGTACTTC. Encoded protein: CASSSCQGQGFCEQYF.